This T cell receptor beta chain appears in the sequencing data of a study of T cell repertoires in cytomegalovirus infection. Background on the study: Matching HLA type, along with CMV infection, was indicated by public TCR beta signatures.

The CDR3 has 16 amino acids. The ends were cut back, 2 bases at V and 5 bases at J, with 15 bases in the middle. The germline V gene encodes CDR1 SGHVS and CDR2 FQNEAQ. In this sample, this clonotype turned up many times. Its specificity is unknown. Broader study findings: HLA-C-restricted CMV clonotypes gave the most frequent clonotype in two of eight donors. Cumulative public TCR beta family frequency identified CMV carriers with the relevant HLA.

Each CDR3 protein gets one entry after TCRdb re-called the reads with MiXCR. The sample holds 200,000 to 300,000 distinct CDR3 sequences, around 6.2% seen once. Sample: PBMCs. The rearrangement joins TRBV7-8 to TRBJ1-4; no firm D call. This sequence originates from a human donor in good health (CMV status not recorded). Some clones in this sample may be carry-over from other donors' samples. The CDR3 sequence is CASSLRRITTNEKLFF. The CDR3 DNA reads TGTGCCAGCAGCTTAAGACGGATTACCACAAATGAAAAACTGTTTTTT.